Listed here are 8 T cell receptor beta chains from one sample, sequenced in a study of blood T cell repertoires in COVID-19 (dated by TCRdb to about 2020). Library preparation was by the immunoSEQ multiplex PCR assay. TCRdb holds this immuneACCESS table with in-frame rearrangements only. Some clones are missing; in checked studies, unresolved V genes explain under half, and the rest has no known cause. This sample holds around 170,000 clones; approximately 84% were observed only once. The top ten clones comprise 10% to 15% of the sample. The sample consisted of PBMCs or T cells enriched from blood (not recorded which). The receptors were gathered from a man aged 45 to 65 who had recovered from COVID-19.

This clone was observed a handful of times. The V and J genes are TRBV7-8 and TRBJ1-1, with D uncertain. V shed 1 base and J shed 0 bases, with 9 bases lying between them. The CDR3 runs 15 residues. Per germline, CDR1 SGHVS and CDR2 FQNEAQ. CDR3 region: CASSLVAGLNTEAFF. Written as DNA, the CDR3 is TGTGCCAGCAGCTTAGTGGCAGGTTTGAACACTGAAGCTTTCTTT.

The chain couples TRBV11-2 to TRBJ2-1; 8 nucleotides match TRBD2. The CDR3 covers 14 residues. Germline trimming cut 1 base from V and 14 bases from J; bases unmatched to any gene: 10. Germline loops: CDR1 SGHAT, CDR2 FQNNGV. CDR3 DNA sequence: TGTGCCAGCAGCTTAGCCGGTTTGCGGGGGGTTGAGTTCTTC. Translating it yields CASSLAGLRGVEFF.

There are a few counts of this clone. The chain combines TRBV5-1 with TRBJ1-2, with D maybe TRBD1 (6 bases). Deletions cut 3 bases from V and 10 bases from J, with 10 bases between. The germline CDR1 and CDR2 sequences are SGHRS and YFSETQ. The CDR3 covers 11 residues. CDR3 residues: CASSWGGVYTF. The CDR3 nucleotides are TGCGCCAGCAGCTGGGGGGGCGTCTACACCTTC.

The chain couples TRBV12-3 or TRBV12-4 to TRBJ1-2, with D perhaps matching TRBD1 (6 bases). This CDR3 is built from 13 residues. V lost 3 bases and J 4 bases, leaving 9 bases between the germline ends. In DNA, the CDR3 is TGTGCCAGCAGTTTTCAGGGGACCTATGGCTACACCTTC. This sequence encodes CASSFQGTYGYTF.

This sequence joins TRBV2 and TRBJ1-2; TRBD1 aligns across 7 bases. This CDR3 has 14 residues. Germline V gives CDR1 SNHLY, CDR2 FYNNEI. Losses at the gene ends were 7 bases for V and 5 bases for J; bases not matched to a gene: 10. Here the CDR3 reads CASTLGQEIYGYTF. Written as DNA, the CDR3 is TGTGCCAGCACTCTCGGACAGGAGATTTATGGCTACACCTTC.

The V call is TRBV5-4, the J call TRBJ2-7; D unresolved. The V gene lost 3 bases and the J gene lost 2 bases, with 6 bases spanning the gap. Looked up from germline, CDR1 is SGHNT and CDR2 is YYREEE (reference sequence). The CDR3 runs 12 residues. CDR3 in DNA: TGTGCCAGCAGCTCGGAGCCCTACGAGCAGTACTTC. Translated: CASSSEPYEQYF.

This clone has only one observation. This chain joins TRBV7-2 and TRBJ2-3; no firm D call. The CDR3 contains 14 residues. Trimming took 4 bases from V and 5 from J, leaving 13 bases between them. The germline CDR1 and CDR2 sequences are SGHTA and FQGNSA. For the CDR3, the DNA is TGTGCCAGCAGCTCACAAAGCGTTAAAGATACGCAGTATTTT. Its translation is CASSSQSVKDTQYF. The variable domain in full, with the rest retrieved from reference TRBV7-2 and TRBJ2-3, is GAGVSQSPSNKVTEKGKDVELRCDPISGHTALYWYRQSLGQGLEFLIYFQGNSAPDKSGLPSDRFSAERTGGSVSTLTIQRTQQEDSAVYLCASSSQSVKDTQYFGPGTRLTVL.

This chain joins TRBV6-5 and TRBJ1-6; 7 bases are shared with TRBD1. Germline CDR1 MNHEY, CDR2 SVGAGI. The CDR3 runs to 14 residues. V shed 10 bases, J shed 6 bases, and the junction held 9 bases outside the gene matches. The CDR3 loop reads CATKTGPINSPLHF. The DNA for the CDR3 is TGTGCCACTAAGACAGGGCCCATTAATTCACCCCTCCACTTT.